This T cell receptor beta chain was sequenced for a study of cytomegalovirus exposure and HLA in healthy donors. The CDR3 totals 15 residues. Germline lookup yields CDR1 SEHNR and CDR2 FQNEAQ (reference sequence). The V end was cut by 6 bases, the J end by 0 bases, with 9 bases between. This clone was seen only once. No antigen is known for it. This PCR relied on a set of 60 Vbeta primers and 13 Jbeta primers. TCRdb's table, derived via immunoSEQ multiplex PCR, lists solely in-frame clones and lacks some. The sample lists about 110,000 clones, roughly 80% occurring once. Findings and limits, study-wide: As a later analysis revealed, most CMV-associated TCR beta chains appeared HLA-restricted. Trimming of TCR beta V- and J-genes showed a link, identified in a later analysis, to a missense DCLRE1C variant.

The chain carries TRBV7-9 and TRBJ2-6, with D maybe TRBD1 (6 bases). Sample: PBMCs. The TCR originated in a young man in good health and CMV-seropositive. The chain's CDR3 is CASSGQSSGANVLTF. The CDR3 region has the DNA TGTGCCAGCAGTGGACAGAGCTCTGGGGCCAACGTCCTGACTTTC.